This paragraph reports one TCR beta chain. TCRdb's table, derived via immunoSEQ multiplex PCR, lists solely in-frame clones and lacks some. Here the sample spans about 14,000 clones, approximately 80% being singletons. Germline V gives CDR1 GTSNPN, CDR2 SVGIG (reference sequence). The CDR3 runs to 13 residues. The V gene lost 4 bases and the J gene lost 7 bases, with 14 bases spanning the gap. The data belong to a study of control samples from healthy donors and cancer patients. This chain connects TRBV30 to TRBJ1-5; possible D gene TRBD1, 5 bases. Sequencing was carried out using formalin-fixed, paraffin-embedded tissue. This receptor was obtained from a female donor with lung cancer. The CDR3 region is CAWTGQGGQPQHF. CDR3 in DNA: TGTGCCTGGACGGGTCAGGGCGGACAGCCCCAGCATTTT.